What follows is one T cell receptor (beta chain) and its context. The entry originates in a study of control samples from healthy donors and cancer patients. From germline, CDR1 is SGHTA and CDR2 FQGNSA. The CDR3 is 12 residues long. The germline V and J ends were trimmed by 2 bases and 8 bases, with 4 bases remaining between them. Using immunoSEQ multiplex PCR, the repertoire was profiled, and TCRdb retains in-frame clones only, with some absent. The sample gives over 100,000 clones, about 88% of which show up once; approximately 3.2% is in the top ten. This chain links TRBV7-2 with TRBJ1-6; D uncertain. The clonotype comes from a man in his fifties or sixties in good health. Sequences were obtained from blood. Written as DNA, the CDR3 is TGTGCCAGCAGCTTATACGATTCACCCCTCCACTTT. This translates into CASSLYDSPLHF. Supplemented by reference TRBV7-2 and TRBJ1-6, the full variable domain reads GAGVSQSPSNKVTEKGKDVELRCDPISGHTALYWYRQSLGQGLEFLIYFQGNSAPDKSGLPSDRFSAERTGGSVSTLTIQRTQQEDSAVYLCASSLYDSPLHFGNGTRLTVT.